There are a few counts of the clone carrying this T cell receptor beta chain. The record originates from a study of response to subunit inactivated influenza vaccine. From the RT-PCR reads, TCRdb called clonotypes with MiXCR, one entry per CDR3 protein. This sample yields a few hundred thousand distinct CDR3 sequences, of which approximately 10% are seen a single time; 11% belongs to the top ten. The sample was also linked to a second study, of T cells expressing NK-cell markers. That study reports: TCR beta cDNA was made by 5'RACE template switching with UMIs. There were seven HCMV-seropositive donors and one seronegative donor among the eight sequenced.

The source material was PBMCs from blood, sampled on the day of vaccination. This receptor was taken from a man aged 45-65 years who received an inactivated influenza vaccine.

The CDR3 spells CASSPTRANTGELFF. The CDR3 DNA reads as TGTGCCAGCAGTCCCACCCGGGCGAACACCGGGGAGCTGTTTTTT. V usage is TRBV12-3 or TRBV12-4 and J usage is TRBJ2-2, with D unresolved. With 5 bases removed from V and 0 bases from J, the gap between germline ends came to 10 bases. The CDR3 has 15 amino acids.